These 23 T cell receptor beta chains were all obtained from the same sample, sequenced in a study of T cell responses to AZD1222 COVID-19 vaccine. The protocol was immunoSEQ multiplex PCR, while the TCRdb copy is restricted to in-frame clones and leaves out a portion. The sample lists 91,000 or so clones, roughly 90% occurring once. Sequencing was performed on peripheral blood, taken 28 days after the second AZD1222 dose. All receptors derive from an adult who received the AZD1222 COVID-19 vaccine.

The chain joins TRBV5-1 to TRBJ2-7; TRBD1 or TRBD2 may be the D gene (5 bases each). The CDR3 consists of 13 residues. V was shortened by 2 bases and J by 5 bases, with 11 bases between the two germline ends. In germline, CDR1 is SGHRS, CDR2 YFSETQ. The CDR3 DNA reads TGCGCCAGCAGCTTAGGACACGGGGACGAGCAGTACTTC. It is translated as CASSLGHGDEQYF.

This clone was recorded only once. The chain combines TRBV3-1 (or the pseudogene TRBV3-2) with TRBJ1-2, with 7 bases lining up with TRBD1. Germline assignment: CDR1 LGHDT and CDR2 YNNKEL (reference sequence). This CDR3 is 15 amino acids long. Losses at the gene ends were 3 bases for V and 0 bases for J; bases not matched to a gene: 4. CDR3 coding DNA: TGTGCCAGCAGCCACCGACAGGGCGCTAACTATGGCTACACCTTC. Encoded protein: CASSHRQGANYGYTF.

The chain links TRBV6-5 to TRBJ1-1; D remains ambiguous. The germline V and J ends were trimmed by 2 bases and 9 bases, with 16 bases remaining between them. CDR1 MNHEY and CDR2 SVGAGI come from the germline V gene. The CDR3 is 14 amino acids. CDR3 protein: CASSYGAPISQAFF. The CDR3 nucleotides are TGTGCCAGCAGTTACGGAGCCCCAATATCCCAAGCTTTCTTT.

The table lists this clone with a count of one. The J gene is TRBJ1-3, the V gene TRBV5-1; tentative D call: TRBD1 (5 bases). The V gene lost 0 bases and the J gene lost 3 bases, with 13 bases spanning the gap. The CDR3 extends over 16 amino acids. CDR1 and CDR2 from the germline V gene are SGHRS and YFSETQ. DNA for the CDR3: TGCGCCAGCAGCTTGGAAGTCCGGGGGAGTGGAAACACCATATATTTT. It is translated as CASSLEVRGSGNTIYF.

A single count supports this clone. The chain combines TRBV4-3 with TRBJ1-4; 7 nucleotides match TRBD1. This CDR3 contains 15 residues. CDR1 and CDR2 (germline): LGHNA, YSLEER. The ends lost 0 bases at V and 8 bases at J; junction bases unmatched: 6. In DNA form, the CDR3 reads TGCGCCAGCAGCCAAGATCGCTGGGACAGAGAAAAACTGTTTTTT. Translating gives CASSQDRWDREKLFF.

The gene calls are TRBV5-8 and TRBJ2-3, with a possible D match to TRBD2 (6 bases). Per the germline V gene, CDR1 is SGHTS and CDR2 is YDEGEE. This CDR3 spans 16 amino acids. The V end was cut by 4 bases, the J end by 2 bases, with 17 bases between. In DNA, the CDR3 is TGTGCCAGCAGCGTTAAGGCGGGGTACTACACAGATACGCAGTATTTT. It specifies CASSVKAGYYTDTQYF.

The chain is built from TRBV18 and TRBJ2-3; 13 bases are shared with TRBD2. Germline CDR1 reads KGHSH; CDR2 reads LQKENI. The ends lost 5 bases at V and 0 bases at J; junction bases unmatched: 8. CDR3 length equals 18 residues. CDR3 nucleotides: TGTGCCAGCTCATCTCTGACTAGCGGGGGGCCTAGCACAGATACGCAGTATTTT. The encoded protein is CASSSLTSGGPSTDTQYF.

The CDR3 nucleotides read TGTGCCAGCGTCGGAGGAAGGGTCCACGAGCAGTACTTC. Its translation: CASVGGRVHEQYF. The chain employs TRBV25-1 and TRBJ2-7; TRBD2 is a possible D gene (5 bases). CDR3 length: 13 amino acids. The V gene lost 8 bases and the J gene lost 5 bases, with 16 bases spanning the gap. Germline-derived CDR1 and CDR2 are MGHDK and SYGVNS.

The chain couples TRBV5-1 to TRBJ2-7; the match to TRBD2 covers 7 bases. Germline V CDR1 and CDR2: SGHRS, YFSETQ. The V and J ends lost 4 bases and 3 bases, in that order; junction bases with no gene match: 7. The CDR3 has 14 residues. The CDR3 is CASSPREANYEQYF. Written as DNA, the CDR3 is TGCGCCAGCAGCCCCCGGGAGGCAAACTACGAGCAGTACTTC.

The J gene is TRBJ2-1, the V gene TRBV7-3, with 7 bases identical to TRBD1. The CDR3 sequence is 15 residues long. After removal of 5 bases from V and 5 bases from J, the junction contained 9 bases not matched to a gene. CDR1 SGHTA and CDR2 FQGTGA come from the germline V gene. CDR3 protein: CASSRDRERHNEQFF. CDR3 nucleotide sequence: TGTGCCAGCAGCCGAGACAGGGAGCGTCACAATGAGCAGTTCTTC.

The chain carries TRBV14 and TRBJ1-2; D perhaps matches TRBD1 (5 bases). There are 14 residues in the CDR3. Trimming left V 1 base short and J 4 bases short, with 10 bases between. Germline V CDR1 and CDR2: SGHDN, FVKESK. The CDR3 protein is CASSQARGGYGYTF. In nucleotides, the CDR3 is TGTGCCAGCAGCCAAGCACGGGGCGGCTATGGCTACACCTTC.

This clone was seen only once. This chain links TRBV6-5 with TRBJ1-1, with D possibly TRBD1 on 5 matching bases. The CDR3 totals 15 residues. CDR1 is MNHEY and CDR2 is SVGAGI in the germline V gene. Trimming cost V 2 bases and J 6 bases, with 16 bases left between them. CDR3 sequence: CASSYDRGRLAEAFF. The CDR3 nucleotides are TGTGCCAGCAGTTACGATAGGGGACGGCTCGCTGAAGCTTTCTTT.

The chain is built from TRBV19 and TRBJ2-1; 10 nucleotides line up with TRBD1. The CDR3 is 15 residues long. Germline CDR1 is LNHDA and CDR2 is SQIVND (reference sequence). The V and J ends lost 0 bases and 12 bases, in that order; junction bases with no gene match: 8. CDR3 sequence (DNA): TGTGCCAGTAGTATAGACCGCCGGGACAGGGGCGGGCAGTTCTTC. Protein: CASSIDRRDRGGQFF.

This chain's CDR3 is CASRDGQGATGELFF. CDR3 DNA: TGTGCCAGCAGGGATGGACAGGGGGCCACCGGGGAGCTGTTTTTT. The chain employs TRBV2 and TRBJ2-2; 11 positions agree with TRBD1. CDR1 is SNHLY and CDR2 is FYNNEI in the germline V gene. V shed 6 bases, J shed 4 bases, and the junction held 4 bases outside the gene matches. The CDR3 covers 15 residues.

The chain links TRBV11-2 to TRBJ2-7; D unresolved. The V end was cut by 5 bases, the J end by 2 bases, with 19 bases between. The length of the CDR3 is 16 residues. The germline gives CDR1 SGHAT, CDR2 FQNNGV. DNA of the CDR3: TGTGCCAGCAGCCTACTCACCCGTCTTCAGCCCTACGAGCAGTACTTC. Protein: CASSLLTRLQPYEQYF.

The chain uses TRBV5-3 and TRBJ1-5; TRBD1 matches 10 bases. TRBV5-3 is designated an ORF whose function remains uncertain. The CDR3 has 16 residues. J was trimmed by 9 bases and V by 2 bases; bases with no gene match: 11. The CDR3 reads CARSFQGQGGMWPQHF. CDR3 sequence (DNA): TGTGCCAGAAGCTTCCAAGGACAGGGGGGAATGTGGCCCCAGCATTTT.

The rearrangement links TRBV9 to TRBJ1-5; D is possibly TRBD1 (6 bases). The CDR3 spans 14 residues. V lost 0 bases and J 7 bases, leaving 11 bases between the germline ends. Germline V gives CDR1 SGDLS, CDR2 YYNGEE. The CDR3, as DNA: TGTGCCAGCAGCGTAGGTAAGGGGGGACAGCCCCAGCATTTT. Encoded protein: CASSVGKGGQPQHF.

Concerning this clone: Other DNA sequences in this specimen translate into the identical CDR3. The rearrangement links TRBV3-1 (or the pseudogene TRBV3-2) to TRBJ2-5; D is unresolved. V gave up 3 bases and J gave up 4 bases, with 3 bases separating them. This CDR3 contains 11 residues. The germline gives CDR1 LGHDT, CDR2 YNNKEL (reference sequence). The CDR3 sequence: CASSQGETQYF. CDR3 sequence (DNA): TGTGCCAGCAGCCAGGGAGAGACCCAGTACTTC.

The V gene is TRBV5-8, the J gene TRBJ2-7; 9 bases map to TRBD1. The V and J ends lost 2 bases and 6 bases, in that order; junction bases with no gene match: 9. Germline CDR1 is SGHTS and CDR2 is YDEGEE. The CDR3 is made up of 15 amino acids. CDR3 DNA sequence: TGTGCCAGCAGCTTAGGTGCCGGGACAGGGAGCGAGCAGTACTTC. As protein: CASSLGAGTGSEQYF.

The gene calls are TRBV28 and TRBJ1-2; D is possibly TRBD1 (6 bases). Germline CDR1 MDHEN, CDR2 SYDVKM. The germline V and J ends were trimmed by 9 bases and 7 bases, with 18 bases remaining between them. The CDR3 runs to 13 residues. CDR3 sequence reads: CASSGGAAGGYTF. Written as DNA, the CDR3 is TGTGCCAGTTCCGGGGGGGCTGCGGGTGGCTACACCTTC.

The chain carries TRBV6-6 and TRBJ1-1; D not certain. Trimming shortened V by 2 bases and J by 11 bases, and 15 bases separated the two germline ends. CDR1 is MNHNY, CDR2 SVGAGI, per germline (reference sequence). The CDR3 extends over 13 amino acids. The CDR3 bases are TGTGCCAGCAGTTACCCCTCGGGTCCAGAGGCTTTCTTT. The encoded protein is CASSYPSGPEAFF.

The rearrangement joins TRBV5-1 to TRBJ1-4; the D is unclear. Germline V CDR1 and CDR2: SGHRS, YFSETQ. Trimming took 1 base from V and 3 from J, leaving 10 bases between them. The CDR3 spans 15 residues. The CDR3 reads CASSLRGPPNEKLFF. The CDR3 DNA follows: TGCGCCAGCAGCTTGAGAGGGCCCCCTAATGAAAAACTGTTTTTT.

The chain combines TRBV7-2 with TRBJ1-2, with 9 bases fitting TRBD1. Germline V CDR1 and CDR2: SGHTA, FQGNSA. Trimming took 5 bases from V and 2 from J; bases not matched to a gene: 12. The CDR3 has 17 residues. CDR3 residues: CASSPQVGQGYNYGYTF. In nucleotides, the CDR3 is TGTGCCAGCAGCCCCCAAGTCGGACAGGGGTACAACTATGGCTACACCTTC.